The sequence of this T cell receptor (beta chain) was determined in a study of blood T cell repertoires in COVID-19. Study details: Sites in the United States, Italy and Spain provided acute and convalescent COVID-19 samples. T cells, B-cell-depleted T cells, or PBMCs provided the cDNA or gDNA that served as material.

Trimming at V came to 4 bases and at J to 6 bases, leaving 7 bases not matched to a gene. CDR3 size: 15 residues. Looked up from germline, CDR1 is SGHRS and CDR2 is YFSETQ. Recruitment covered 20 to 25 US areas and drew participants whose ages spanned roughly 18 to 90 years. Before being deemed recovered, Cohort 3 donors had two negative PCRs, clearance, or symptom resolution. Here immunoSEQ multiplex PCR was the method, and the copy in TCRdb shows in-frame clones only, minus some. The repertoire has roughly 400,000 clones, 89% of them found once; the top ten carry 1.5% to 2%. Sequenced input: PBMCs or T cells enriched from blood (not recorded which). The chain has TRBV5-1 and TRBJ1-4; 9 bases map to TRBD1. The receptor comes from a woman aged 25-40 years who had recovered from COVID-19. Here the CDR3 DNA reads TGCGCCAGCAGCGTATCGACAGGGGGTGATGAAAAACTGTTTTTT. This gives the protein CASSVSTGGDEKLFF. Filled out from reference TRBV5-1 and TRBJ1-4, the complete variable domain reads KAGVTQTPRYLIKTRGQQVTLSCSPISGHRSVSWYQQTPGQGLQFLFEYFSETQRNKGNFPGRFSGRQFSNSRSEMNVSTLELGDSALYLCASSVSTGGDEKLFFGSGTQLSVL.